The rows below give T cell receptor beta chains drawn from one sample of a study of Ad26.COV2.S vaccination and SARS-CoV-2 variants. Clones were sequenced by immunoSEQ multiplex PCR, and TCRdb holds only the in-frame ones, with some missing. The sample gives approximately 250,000 clones, around nine tenths of which show up once; approximately 3% is in the top ten. This material consisted of peripheral blood, taken in a trial of Ad26.COV2.S vaccine versus placebo. The source is a person aged 18 to 65 who received the Ad26.COV2.S COVID-19 vaccine or a placebo. Each CDR3 is given with its conserved first and last residue. D genes are given only for firm matches. The size field is filled for only some rows; it gives once, few, many or a size class.

d_gene: TRBD2
v_gene: TRBV6-4
j_gene: TRBJ2-3
abundance: .
CDR3aa: CASSDSTSGETDTQYF
CDR3nt: TGTGCCAGCAGTGACTCAACTAGCGGGGAGACAGATACGCAGTATTTT

d_gene: .
v_gene: TRBV12-3/TRBV12-4
j_gene: TRBJ1-5
abundance: .
CDR3aa: CASSLGNQPQHF
CDR3nt: TGTGCCAGCAGTTTAGGGAATCAGCCCCAGCATTTT

d_gene: .
v_gene: TRBV6-6
j_gene: TRBJ1-2
abundance: .
CDR3aa: CASSYSARSNYGYTF
CDR3nt: TGTGCCAGCAGTTACTCGGCGCGGTCTAACTATGGCTACACCTTC

d_gene: TRBD1
v_gene: TRBV5-1
j_gene: TRBJ2-1
abundance: .
CDR3aa: CASSIAGTGVNEQFF
CDR3nt: TGCGCCAGCAGCATAGCGGGGACAGGGGTAAATGAGCAGTTCTTC

d_gene: .
v_gene: TRBV19
j_gene: TRBJ1-2
abundance: once
CDR3aa: CASSLWEASNYGYTF
CDR3nt: TGTGCCAGTAGCCTTTGGGAAGCCTCAAACTATGGCTACACCTTC

d_gene: TRBD2
v_gene: TRBV10-3
j_gene: TRBJ2-7
abundance: .
CDR3aa: CAISEGSGGIISYEQYF
CDR3nt: TGTGCCATCAGCGAGGGATCGGGGGGAATAATCTCCTACGAGCAGTACTTC

d_gene: .
v_gene: TRBV14
j_gene: TRBJ1-3
abundance: .
CDR3aa: CASSQWIGGTGNTIYF
CDR3nt: TGTGCCAGCAGCCAGTGGATTGGGGGGACAGGAAACACCATATATTTT

d_gene: .
v_gene: TRBV3-1/TRBV3-2
j_gene: TRBJ2-1
abundance: .
CDR3aa: CASSQETIQGRGKFF
CDR3nt: TGTGCCAGCAGCCAAGAGACGATTCAAGGCCGAGGAAAGTTCTTC

d_gene: .
v_gene: TRBV6-5
j_gene: TRBJ1-4
abundance: .
CDR3aa: CASSRTRNEKLFF
CDR3nt: TGTGCCAGCAGCCGGACGAGAAATGAAAAACTGTTTTTT

d_gene: TRBD1
v_gene: TRBV14
j_gene: TRBJ2-7
abundance: .
CDR3aa: CASSHLGQGAHEQYF
CDR3nt: TGTGCCAGCAGCCATTTAGGACAGGGGGCCCACGAGCAGTACTTC

d_gene: .
v_gene: TRBV7-8
j_gene: TRBJ1-3
abundance: .
CDR3aa: CASSPMTSGNTIYF
CDR3nt: TGTGCCAGCAGCCCCATGACTTCTGGAAACACCATATATTTT

d_gene: .
v_gene: TRBV18
j_gene: TRBJ2-1
abundance: .
CDR3aa: CASFFTGLNYNEQFF
CDR3nt: TGTGCCAGCTTCTTTACGGGACTCAACTACAATGAGCAGTTCTTC

d_gene: TRBD2
v_gene: TRBV6-2/TRBV6-3
j_gene: TRBJ2-1
abundance: .
CDR3aa: CASSYTSGRYEQFF
CDR3nt: TGTGCCAGCAGTTACACTAGCGGGAGGTATGAGCAGTTCTTC

d_gene: TRBD1
v_gene: TRBV6-2/TRBV6-3
j_gene: TRBJ1-6
abundance: .
CDR3aa: CASSAGGRSPLHF
CDR3nt: TGTGCCAGCAGCGCAGGGGGCCGGTCACCCCTCCACTTT

d_gene: TRBD2
v_gene: TRBV10-3
j_gene: TRBJ2-7
abundance: once
CDR3aa: CAISESGLAGGLSYEQYF
CDR3nt: TGTGCCATCAGTGAGTCGGGACTAGCGGGGGGTCTGTCCTACGAGCAGTACTTC

d_gene: TRBD1
v_gene: TRBV4-3
j_gene: TRBJ1-6
abundance: .
CDR3aa: CASSTTGDSPLHF
CDR3nt: TGCGCCAGCAGCACGACAGGGGATTCACCCCTCCACTTT

d_gene: .
v_gene: TRBV7-8
j_gene: TRBJ1-5
abundance: .
CDR3aa: CASSLVQGVNQPQHF
CDR3nt: TGTGCCAGCAGCTTAGTCCAAGGGGTCAATCAGCCCCAGCATTTT

d_gene: .
v_gene: TRBV5-1
j_gene: TRBJ2-5
abundance: .
CDR3aa: CASSFRLQETQYF
CDR3nt: TGCGCCAGCAGCTTTCGACTTCAAGAGACCCAGTACTTC

d_gene: .
v_gene: TRBV19
j_gene: TRBJ2-7
abundance: .
CDR3aa: CASSIGQAPYEQYF
CDR3nt: TGTGCCAGTAGTATAGGACAGGCACCCTACGAGCAGTACTTC

d_gene: .
v_gene: TRBV18
j_gene: TRBJ1-4
abundance: .
CDR3aa: CASSPQTATNEKLFF
CDR3nt: TGTGCCAGCTCACCCCAGACTGCAACTAATGAAAAACTGTTTTTT